This T cell receptor beta chain is drawn from a study of T cell responses to AZD1222 COVID-19 vaccine. Whole-study findings and limits: Spike was spanned by vaccine-associated CD4 TCRs, with dominance at 160-218 and 743-854. Repertoires in all cases were sampled only once the peak T cell response had passed. Nearly half of unique spike-specific TCRs reportedly avoided B.1.351 and B.1.1.7 mutated regions. Increases in Spike-specific TCR breadth and depth were seen after two AZD1222 doses.

Regarding this clone: Its matching antigen is unknown.

This CDR3 has 17 amino acids. V shed 0 bases and J shed 7 bases, with 18 bases lying between them. Germline V CDR1 and CDR2: LGHNA, YSLEER. Here immunoSEQ multiplex PCR was the method, and the copy in TCRdb shows in-frame clones only, minus some. The sample consists of 100,000 to 150,000 clones, approximately 90% of them appearing once. The clonotype comes from an adult who received the AZD1222 COVID-19 vaccine. This chain links TRBV4-3 with TRBJ2-2; D not resolved. The sequences come from peripheral blood, collected 28 days after the second AZD1222 dose. Written as DNA, the CDR3 is TGCGCCAGCAGCCAAGATAACGTGGCAGCTCGAGGCGGGGAGCTGTTTTTT. Amino acids: CASSQDNVAARGGELFF.